A selection of T cell receptor beta chains follows, all from one sample in a study of T cells after yellow fever vaccination. TCRdb re-called the 5' RACE reads through MiXCR, storing one row per CDR3 protein. The sample yields 500,000 to 650,000 distinct CDR3 sequences, less than 15% seen once. The sample was PBMCs, taken on the day of the yellow fever booster vaccination. These receptors all stem from a man aged 25 to 40 who received the YFV17D yellow fever vaccine. Both conserved end residues are trimmed from each CDR3. Fields, in order: J gene, V gene, D gene, CDR3 protein. The D gene is left open where the match is weak.

TRBJ2-1	TRBV12-3/TRBV12-4	TRBD1	ASSPGQGAFNEQF
TRBJ2-5	TRBV27	.	ASREGLGTGETQY
TRBJ1-1	TRBV9	.	ASSADPGDTEAF
TRBJ2-2	TRBV20-1	.	SAGASRNTGELF
TRBJ2-1	TRBV6-6	.	ASSGAEQF
TRBJ2-3	TRBV7-2	.	ASAVSGTTTDTQY
TRBJ2-2	TRBV7-8	TRBD2	ASSLVTASGYTGELF
TRBJ2-5	TRBV28	.	ASSLDMGGAETQY
TRBJ1-5	TRBV7-9	.	ASSPGGANQPQH
TRBJ2-7	TRBV12-3/TRBV12-4	TRBD1	ASRASGTGDEQY
TRBJ1-3	TRBV7-9	.	ASSLLSPGIAGNTIY